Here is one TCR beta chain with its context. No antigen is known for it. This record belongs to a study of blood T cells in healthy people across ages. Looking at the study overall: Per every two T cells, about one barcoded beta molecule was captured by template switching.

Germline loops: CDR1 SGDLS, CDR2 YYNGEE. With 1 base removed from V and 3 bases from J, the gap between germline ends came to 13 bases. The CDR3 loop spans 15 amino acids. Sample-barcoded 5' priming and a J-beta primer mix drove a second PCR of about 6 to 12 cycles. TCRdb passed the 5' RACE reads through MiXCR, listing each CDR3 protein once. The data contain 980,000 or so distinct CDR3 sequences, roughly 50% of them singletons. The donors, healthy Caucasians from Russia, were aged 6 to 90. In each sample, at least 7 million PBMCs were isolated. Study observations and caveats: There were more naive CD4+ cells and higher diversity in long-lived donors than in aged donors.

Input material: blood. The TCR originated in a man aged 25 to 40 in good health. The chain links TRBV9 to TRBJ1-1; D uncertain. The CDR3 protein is CASSVLSGSDTEAFF. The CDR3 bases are TGTGCCAGCAGCGTATTATCTGGATCTGACACTGAAGCTTTCTTT. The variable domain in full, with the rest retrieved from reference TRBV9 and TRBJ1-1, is DSGVTQTPKHLITATGQRVTLRCSPRSGDLSVYWYQQSLDQGLQFLIQYYNGEERAKGNILERFSAQQFPDLHSELNLSSLELGDSALYFCASSVLSGSDTEAFFGQGTRLTVV.